Below, 18 T cell receptor beta chains from the same sample are listed, as sequenced in a study of cytomegalovirus exposure and HLA in healthy donors. Amplification used 60 Vbeta primers and 13 Jbeta primers. Profiled with immunoSEQ multiplex PCR; TCRdb holds only in-frame clones, not every one. The table has about 100,000 clones, roughly four fifths seen once. Sequencing used PBMCs. Receptors originate from a male donor in good health and CMV-seropositive.

The rearrangement links TRBV9 to TRBJ2-3, with TRBD2 identical over 10 bases. V shed 3 bases and J 4 bases; nucleotides not matched to a gene: 5. Germline CDR1 and CDR2: SGDLS and YYNGEE. This CDR3 region has 15 residues. CDR3: CASSGYSGRADTQYF. DNA of the CDR3: TGTGCCAGCAGCGGGTACAGCGGGAGGGCAGATACGCAGTATTTT. Full variable domain (remainder filled in from reference TRBV9 and TRBJ2-3): DSGVTQTPKHLITATGQRVTLRCSPRSGDLSVYWYQQSLDQGLQFLIQYYNGEERAKGNILERFSAQQFPDLHSELNLSSLELGDSALYFCASSGYSGRADTQYFGPGTRLTVL.

This clone was counted once. The rearrangement joins TRBV19 to TRBJ2-1, with TRBD2 matching 9 bases. This CDR3 comprises 15 residues. The trim removed 3 bases at V and 4 bases at J, leaving 4 bases unmatched. CDR1 is LNHDA and CDR2 is SQIVND in the germline V gene (reference sequence). The CDR3 reads CASSIFSGGYNEQFF. CDR3 DNA sequence: TGTGCCAGTAGTATTTTTAGCGGGGGTTACAATGAGCAGTTCTTC.

The rearrangement links TRBV7-9 to TRBJ1-1; D gene unclear. CDR3 length: 15 amino acids. Trimming took 1 base from V and 1 from J, leaving 10 bases between them. CDR1 is SEHNR, CDR2 FQNEAQ, per germline (reference sequence). CDR3 nucleotides: TGTGCCAGCAGCTTAGGAGAGAGAAAGAACACTGAAGCTTTCTTT. It codes for CASSLGERKNTEAFF.

The chain joins TRBV18 to TRBJ2-3, with D possibly being TRBD2 (5 bases). Germline assignment: CDR1 KGHSH and CDR2 LQKENI. This CDR3 spans 18 amino acids. Trimming pared 1 base from V and 3 bases from J, leaving 20 bases between. The CDR3 loop is CASSPQTGGVGVTDTQYF. CDR3 nucleotide sequence: TGTGCCAGCTCACCACAGACTGGAGGCGTTGGTGTGACAGATACGCAGTATTTT. Drawing the rest from reference TRBV18 and TRBJ2-3, the complete variable domain is NAGVMQNPRHLVRRRGQEARLRCSPMKGHSHVYWYRQLPEEGLKFMVYLQKENIIDESGMPKERFSAEFPKEGPSILRIQQVVRGDSAAYFCASSPQTGGVGVTDTQYFGPGTRLTVL.

This clone showed up just a few times. The chain uses TRBV29-1 and TRBJ2-1; 8 nucleotides line up with TRBD1. Germline V gives CDR1 SQVTM, CDR2 ANQGSEA. The CDR3 covers 15 residues. Losses at the gene ends were 7 bases for V and 5 bases for J; bases not matched to a gene: 13. In DNA form, the CDR3 reads TGCAGCGCAATCCCTTGGACAGGGACGAACAATGAGCAGTTCTTC. It translates to CSAIPWTGTNNEQFF.

Remarks on this clone: An end of the junction does not agree with germline; a read error may underlie this. This chain joins TRBV7-9 and TRBJ2-1; TRBD2 might be the D (6 bases). The CDR3 is 13 residues long. Germline CDR1 SEHNR, CDR2 FQNEAQ (reference sequence). This CDR3 reads CSSGPGRENEQFF. The DNA for the CDR3 is TGTTCCAGCGGTCCAGGGCGGGAAAACGAGCAGTTCTTC.

The J gene is TRBJ2-1, the V gene TRBV27; D is possibly TRBD2 (6 bases). The CDR3 is 16 residues long. V lost 4 bases and J 7 bases, leaving 20 bases between the germline ends. The V gene's germline CDR1 is MNHEY and CDR2 SMNVEV (reference sequence). This CDR3 is CASSYGGAEGGNEQFF. In DNA form, the CDR3 reads TGTGCCAGCAGTTATGGAGGGGCCGAGGGTGGGAATGAGCAGTTCTTC.

V is TRBV4-1 and J is TRBJ2-7; 7 bases agree with TRBD2. Germline CDR1 reads MGHRA; CDR2 reads YSYEKL. The CDR3 extends over 15 amino acids. The trim removed 4 bases at V and 2 bases at J, leaving 8 bases unmatched. CDR3 region: CASSPAPTSPYEQYF. CDR3 nucleotides: TGCGCCAGCAGCCCCGCCCCGACTAGCCCCTACGAGCAGTACTTC.

This clone was observed a handful of times. The V gene is TRBV28, the J gene TRBJ2-7; TRBD1 might be the D (6 bases). Germline lookup yields CDR1 MDHEN and CDR2 SYDVKM. V shed 2 bases and J shed 5 bases, with 19 bases lying between them. This CDR3 comprises 16 residues. CDR3 loop: CASSLSPGQGLHEQYF. In DNA form, the CDR3 reads TGTGCCAGCAGTTTAAGTCCAGGGCAGGGGCTACACGAGCAGTACTTC.

The rearrangement joins TRBV11-3 to TRBJ1-1, with a possible D match to TRBD1 (5 bases). The V end lost 5 bases, the J end lost 1 base, and 11 bases lay between the germline ends. Germline V gives CDR1 SGHNT, CDR2 YENEEA. There are 14 residues in the CDR3. CDR3 protein: CASSPGGKNTEAFF. In nucleotides, the CDR3 is TGTGCCAGCAGCCCGGGGGGAAAGAACACTGAAGCTTTCTTT.

CDR3 region: CASSLGATPGEQYF. CDR3 nucleotide sequence: TGTGCCAGCAGCTTAGGCGCGACTCCTGGCGAGCAGTACTTC. The V gene is TRBV7-8, the J gene TRBJ2-7; D remains unclear. Trimming stripped 1 base from V and 6 bases from J, with 13 bases between. The CDR3 spans 14 residues. Germline-derived CDR1 and CDR2 are SGHVS and FQNEAQ.

This clone was recorded a few times. The CDR3 reads CASSTLTGETEAFF. In DNA form, the CDR3 reads TGTGCCAGCAGCACCTTGACAGGGGAGACTGAAGCTTTCTTT. The chain employs TRBV9 and TRBJ1-1, with 8 bases that match TRBD1. V trimming: 4 bases; J trimming: 5 bases; junction bases outside the gene matches: 7. This CDR3 has 14 amino acids. Germline CDR1 reads SGDLS; CDR2 reads YYNGEE.

This clone was seen once. The chain employs TRBV5-1 and TRBJ2-5, with 7 positions matching TRBD2. Germline CDR1 SGHRS, CDR2 YFSETQ. The length of the CDR3 is 15 residues. Trimming at V came to 3 bases and at J to 9 bases, leaving 14 bases not matched to a gene. CDR3 nucleotide sequence: TGCGCCAGCAGCTCCGGGGGGACGGGGACGAGGGCCCAGTACTTC. This gives the protein CASSSGGTGTRAQYF.

The chain recombines TRBV5-1 with TRBJ1-2; 8 nucleotides align to TRBD1. Germline V lookup: CDR1 SGHRS, CDR2 YFSETQ. The ends lost 0 bases at V and 4 bases at J; junction bases unmatched: 5. The CDR3 loop spans 15 amino acids. CDR3 loop: CASSLATTGGYGYTF. CDR3 bases: TGCGCCAGCAGCTTGGCTACTACAGGGGGCTATGGCTACACCTTC.

The chain carries TRBV19 and TRBJ2-7; TRBD1 agrees at 8 bases. The V segment lost 5 bases and the J segment 4 bases; nucleotides outside the gene matches: 10. CDR1 is LNHDA, CDR2 SQIVND, per germline (reference sequence). The CDR3 runs to 15 residues. The CDR3 region is CASSFGQGGSYEQYF. The CDR3 DNA reads as TGTGCCAGTAGTTTCGGACAGGGAGGATCGTACGAGCAGTACTTC. The variable domain in full, with the rest retrieved from reference TRBV19 and TRBJ2-7, is DGGITQSPKYLFRKEGQNVTLSCEQNLNHDAMYWYRQDPGQGLRLIYYSQIVNDFQKGDIAEGYSVSREKKESFPLTVTSAQKNPTAFYLCASSFGQGGSYEQYFGPGTRLTVT.

The genes are TRBV18 and TRBJ2-3; tentative D call: TRBD2 (6 bases). Germline CDR1 KGHSH, CDR2 LQKENI. V gave up 1 base and J gave up 5 bases, with 19 bases separating them. The length of the CDR3 is 17 residues. The CDR3 nucleotides are TGTGCCAGCTCACCACGTGCGGAGACGGGAGTTTTAGATACGCAGTATTTT. This translates into CASSPRAETGVLDTQYF.

This chain joins TRBV28 and TRBJ2-5; 9 bases are a match to TRBD1. Germline V gene data show CDR1 as MDHEN and CDR2 as SYDVKM. CDR3 size: 15 residues. J gave up 4 bases and V 7 bases, and 10 bases lay outside the gene matches. The CDR3 coding sequence is TGTGCCAGCAATCCCGCCTCGGACAGGGGAGAGACCCAGTACTTC. Amino acids: CASNPASDRGETQYF.

The chain links TRBV27 to TRBJ2-7; possible D gene TRBD1, 6 bases. The CDR3 is 13 residues long. Germline-derived CDR1 and CDR2 are MNHEY and SMNVEV (reference sequence). V lost 6 bases to trimming and J lost 0 bases, with 9 bases between them. The CDR3 DNA is TGTGCCAGCAGAGGGGGTATCTCCTACGAGCAGTACTTC. This gives the protein CASRGGISYEQYF.